The next 29 T cell receptor beta chains were all read from a single sample in a study of cytomegalovirus exposure and HLA in healthy donors (TCRdb year 2017). Library preparation was by the immunoSEQ multiplex PCR assay. The multiplex PCR relied on a mix of 60 forward primers for TCR Vbeta segments and 13 reverse primers for TCR Jbeta segments. TCRdb took this table from immuneACCESS and kept in-frame rearrangements with V and J called. Such tables lack part of the clones; where checked against another copy, unresolved V genes explain under half of the gap, and the rest is unexplained. In this sample the table shows roughly 180,000 clones, less than 85% of which occur a single time. The ten largest clones take up around 1.5% of the sample. Sequencing was carried out using PBMCs. The origin of the receptors is a male donor in good health and CMV-seronegative.

The rearrangement uses TRBV27 and TRBJ2-5; D might be TRBD2 (6 bases). Trimming stripped 8 bases from V and 0 bases from J, with 19 bases between. CDR3 length: 16 residues. Germline assignment: CDR1 MNHEY and CDR2 SMNVEV (reference sequence). CDR3 DNA sequence: TGTGCCAGCGGATGGGGCGGGGACGTGGACCAAGAGACCCAGTACTTC. Its protein is CASGWGGDVDQETQYF.

J is TRBJ2-7 and V is TRBV30, with D perhaps matching TRBD2 (6 bases). CDR1 is GTSNPN, CDR2 SVGIG, per germline (reference sequence). There are 14 residues in the CDR3. Between the trimmed V and J ends, which lost 0 bases and 2 bases, there was a span of 11 bases. CDR3 DNA sequence: TGTGCCTGGAGTGTCGGTAGCGGACCCTACGAGCAGTACTTC. It is translated as CAWSVGSGPYEQYF. The variable domain in full, completed from reference TRBV30 and TRBJ2-7, reads SQTIHQWPATLVQPVGSPLSLECTVEGTSNPNLYWYRQAAGRGLQLLFYSVGIGQISSEVPQNLSASRPQDRQFILSSKKLLLSDSGFYLCAWSVGSGPYEQYFGPGTRLTVT.

The rearrangement joins TRBV6-5 to TRBJ2-2, with a possible D match to TRBD1 (5 bases). V lost 1 base, J lost 6 bases, and 12 bases lay in between. The germline CDR1 and CDR2 sequences are MNHEY and SVGAGI. This CDR3 spans 15 amino acids. The CDR3 bases are TGTGCCAGCAGTTACTGGCAGGGTGCAGCCGGGGAGCTGTTTTTT. Translation: CASSYWQGAAGELFF.

The gene calls are TRBV18 and TRBJ2-7; D is undetermined. Trimming removed 5 bases at V and 3 bases at J, with 20 bases between. The CDR3 contains 16 residues. The germline CDR1 and CDR2 sequences are KGHSH and LQKENI. CDR3 loop: CASSIDPGYALYEQYF. CDR3 bases: TGTGCCAGCTCAATCGACCCCGGGTATGCTCTCTACGAGCAGTACTTC.

The sample holds one count of this clone. V is TRBV7-3 and J is TRBJ1-2; D perhaps matches TRBD1 (6 bases). This CDR3 has 15 amino acids. Germline V gene lookup returns CDR1 SGHTA and CDR2 FQGTGA. Trimming took off 5 bases at V and 4 bases at J, with 17 bases between the two ends. Here the CDR3 DNA reads TGTGCCAGCAGCCCTACACAGGGAACTCCCTATGGCTACACCTTC. It translates to CASSPTQGTPYGYTF.

The V call is TRBV7-6, the J call TRBJ1-2; TRBD1 aligns across 7 bases. The trim removed 4 bases at V and 8 bases at J, leaving 10 bases unmatched. The CDR3 contains 14 residues. In germline, CDR1 is SGHVS, CDR2 FNYEAQ. The CDR3 region is CASSSGQAYEGYTF. DNA of the CDR3: TGTGCCAGCAGCTCCGGACAGGCTTATGAGGGCTACACCTTC.

This chain connects TRBV7-6 to TRBJ1-5; perhaps TRBD1 as D (6 bases). Germline V lookup: CDR1 SGHVS, CDR2 FNYEAQ. Trimming cost V 5 bases and J 0 bases, with 20 bases left between them. The CDR3 sequence is 18 residues long. CDR3 amino acids: CASSQGVSGAFSNQPQHF. In nucleotides, the CDR3 is TGTGCCAGCAGCCAAGGGGTCTCAGGGGCGTTTAGCAATCAGCCCCAGCATTTT.

About this clone: The junction does not match germline at one end; this may be a read error. The chain recombines TRBV19 with TRBJ2-1; TRBD2 aligns across 11 bases. This CDR3 is 14 amino acids long. Germline V CDR1 and CDR2: LNHDA, SQIVND (reference sequence). CDR3 protein: CASRIAGGGNEQFF. The CDR3 nucleotides are TGTGCCAGTAGAATAGCGGGAGGGGGTAATGAGCAGTTCTTC.

J is TRBJ2-5 and V is TRBV5-1, with a weak D call TRBD2 (5 bases). The germline V gene encodes CDR1 SGHRS and CDR2 YFSETQ. V shed 4 bases and J shed 4 bases, with 17 bases lying between them. CDR3 length: 15 amino acids. The CDR3 here is CASSTSGYKGETQYF. CDR3 DNA: TGCGCCAGCAGCACGTCGGGATATAAGGGAGAGACCCAGTACTTC.

This chain connects TRBV6-6 to TRBJ2-7, with TRBD2 matching over 9 bases. Germline V lookup: CDR1 MNHNY, CDR2 SVGAGI (reference sequence). There are 15 residues in the CDR3. Germline trimming cut 0 bases from V and 3 bases from J; bases unmatched to any gene: 3. The CDR3, as DNA: TGTGCCAGCAGTTACTCAGTAGCGGGAGACTACGAGCAGTACTTC. Translating it yields CASSYSVAGDYEQYF.

This chain joins TRBV5-4 and TRBJ2-3; D perhaps matches TRBD2 (6 bases). Germline V gives CDR1 SGHNT, CDR2 YYREEE (reference sequence). V lost 3 bases and J lost 3, with 11 bases in between. The CDR3 is made up of 14 amino acids. For the CDR3, the DNA is TGTGCCAGCAGCTCTGGTCGGGGGACAGATACGCAGTATTTT. This encodes CASSSGRGTDTQYF.

V and J are TRBV27 and TRBJ1-5; D may be TRBD1 (6 bases). This CDR3 has 15 amino acids. V lost 1 base and J 1 base, leaving 8 bases between the germline ends. The germline gives CDR1 MNHEY, CDR2 SMNVEV (reference sequence). This chain's CDR3 is CASSLWGGSNQPQHF. The CDR3 region has the DNA TGTGCCAGCAGTTTATGGGGGGGCAGCAATCAGCCCCAGCATTTT.

The V and J genes are TRBV25-1 and TRBJ2-7; the match to TRBD2 covers 10 bases. The CDR3 totals 13 residues. V was clipped by 7 bases and J by 2 bases; unmatched bases: 2. Per germline, CDR1 MGHDK and CDR2 SYGVNS. CDR3 amino acids: CASMLAGAYEQYF. The CDR3, as DNA: TGTGCCAGCATGCTAGCGGGAGCCTACGAGCAGTACTTC.

The gene calls are TRBV16 and TRBJ2-7; no firm D call. Germline CDR1 and CDR2: KGHSY and FQNENV. The CDR3 runs 13 residues. V was trimmed by 3 bases and J by 4 bases, leaving 10 bases between them. The CDR3 here is CASSQLLGYEQYF. CDR3 nucleotides: TGTGCCAGCAGCCAGCTTCTAGGTTACGAGCAGTACTTC.

In DNA form, the CDR3 reads TGTGCCAGCAGCGGATACCAAGGGGGCACGGAGACCCAGTACTTC. This sequence encodes CASSGYQGGTETQYF. The chain carries TRBV9 and TRBJ2-5; 7 nucleotides align to TRBD1. Per germline, CDR1 SGDLS and CDR2 YYNGEE. The CDR3 sequence is 15 residues long. Trimming removed 3 bases from V and 5 bases from J; junction bases left unmatched: 10.

The chain couples TRBV21-1 to TRBJ2-1; TRBD2 was called by the table and not checked on the DNA. TRBV21-1 is given as a pseudogene. The CDR3 has 17 residues. CDR3 DNA sequence: TGTGCCAGCAGCAAATCGACGGCGGGGGGCCCCAGGAATGAGCAGTTCTTC. Translating gives CASSKSTAGGPRNEQFF.

This chain uses TRBV5-1 with TRBJ2-1, with unresolved D. This CDR3 has 15 amino acids. Germline CDR1 reads SGHRS; CDR2 reads YFSETQ. V was shortened by 0 bases and J by 0 bases, with 7 bases between the two germline ends. The CDR3 DNA follows: TGCGCCAGCAGCTTGGAGCCTCTCTCCTACAATGAGCAGTTCTTC. Translating it yields CASSLEPLSYNEQFF. Full variable domain (outside the CDR3, taken from reference TRBV5-1 and TRBJ2-1): KAGVTQTPRYLIKTRGQQVTLSCSPISGHRSVSWYQQTPGQGLQFLFEYFSETQRNKGNFPGRFSGRQFSNSRSEMNVSTLELGDSALYLCASSLEPLSYNEQFFGPGTRLTVL.

The chain combines TRBV6-5 with TRBJ2-7; TRBD2 matches 9 bases. CDR3 size: 15 residues. J lost 7 bases, V lost 0 bases, and 7 bases had no gene match. Germline CDR1 MNHEY, CDR2 SVGAGI. The CDR3 loop reads CASSYSSGRTGEQYF. The CDR3 DNA reads as TGTGCCAGCAGTTACTCTAGCGGGAGAACAGGGGAGCAGTACTTC.

This clone was seen only once. The V and J genes are TRBV6-1 and TRBJ2-1, with 10 bases identical to TRBD2. The CDR3 is made up of 13 amino acids. The trim removed 8 bases at V and 5 bases at J, leaving 3 bases unmatched. Germline assignment: CDR1 MNHNS and CDR2 SASEGT. In nucleotides, the CDR3 is TGTGCCAGCGAAGGGACTAGCGACAATGAGCAGTTCTTC. Its protein is CASEGTSDNEQFF.

V and J are TRBV7-8 and TRBJ2-2; 8 nucleotides agree with TRBD1. CDR1 and CDR2 from the germline V gene are SGHVS and FQNEAQ. The CDR3 is 14 residues long. V shed 5 bases and J 6 bases; nucleotides not matched to a gene: 5. The CDR3 bases are TGTGCCAGCAGCGCGTTGACAGGGGCCGGGGAGCTGTTTTTT. It is translated as CASSALTGAGELFF.

This chain links TRBV5-4 with TRBJ1-2; 7 bases agree with TRBD1. The CDR3 is made up of 14 amino acids. The V gene end was trimmed by 4 bases and the J gene end by 2 bases; junction bases not matched to a gene: 5. The germline gives CDR1 SGHNT, CDR2 YYREEE (reference sequence). CDR3 in amino acids: CASSPQGQNYGYTF. In DNA form, the CDR3 reads TGTGCCAGCAGCCCTCAGGGACAGAACTATGGCTACACCTTC.

Concerning this clone itself: Its ends do not fully match the called genes, so a read error is possible. The chain combines TRBV6-5 with TRBJ2-7; maybe TRBD1 (5 bases). Germline V CDR1 and CDR2: MNHEY, SVGAGI. The CDR3 has 16 amino acids. The CDR3 region has the DNA TGTGCCAGCAGTTACGCCCCTCCTCGACAGCTCTACGGGCAGTACTTC. Encoded protein: CASSYAPPRQLYGQYF.

The chain carries TRBV19 and TRBJ2-7, with TRBD2 matching 12 bases. The CDR3 has 15 residues. Germline V gives CDR1 LNHDA, CDR2 SQIVND (reference sequence). Trimming took 4 bases from V and 4 from J; bases not matched to a gene: 5. CDR3 DNA: TGTGCCAGTAGTAGACTAGCGGGAGAAGGTTACGAGCAGTACTTC. This codes for CASSRLAGEGYEQYF. Supplemented by reference TRBV19 and TRBJ2-7, the full variable domain reads DGGITQSPKYLFRKEGQNVTLSCEQNLNHDAMYWYRQDPGQGLRLIYYSQIVNDFQKGDIAEGYSVSREKKESFPLTVTSAQKNPTAFYLCASSRLAGEGYEQYFGPGTRLTVT.

This chain uses TRBV4-1 with TRBJ2-7, with TRBD2 identical over 9 bases. The germline CDR1 and CDR2 sequences are MGHRA and YSYEKL. This CDR3 is built from 15 residues. The ends lost 4 bases at V and 0 bases at J; junction bases unmatched: 4. The DNA for the CDR3 is TGCGCCAGCAGCCCGGATAGCGGGAGCTCCTACGAGCAGTACTTC. As protein: CASSPDSGSSYEQYF.

The rearrangement uses TRBV19 and TRBJ2-5; 8 bases fit TRBD1. Germline lookup yields CDR1 LNHDA and CDR2 SQIVND (reference sequence). J gave up 5 bases and V 6 bases, and 8 bases lay outside the gene matches. CDR3 size: 14 residues. The CDR3 here is CASSKQGVGETQYF. CDR3 nucleotides: TGTGCCAGTAGCAAACAGGGGGTGGGGGAGACCCAGTACTTC.

The V and J genes are TRBV15 and TRBJ2-5; TRBD1 matches 11 bases. J lost 4 bases, V lost 1 base, and 5 bases had no gene match. CDR1 is LNHNV and CDR2 is YYDKDF in the germline V gene (reference sequence). The CDR3 runs to 16 residues. The CDR3 reads CATSRVMGTGGETQYF. DNA of the CDR3: TGTGCCACCAGCAGAGTGATGGGGACAGGGGGAGAGACCCAGTACTTC.

J is TRBJ1-1 and V is TRBV9; TRBD1 matches at 8 bases. The J segment lost 3 bases and the V segment lost 0 bases, leaving 4 bases of the junction unmatched. This CDR3 comprises 15 residues. Germline lookup yields CDR1 SGDLS and CDR2 YYNGEE. CDR3 sequence: CASSVDGQGYTEAFF. The CDR3 region has the DNA TGTGCCAGCAGCGTAGACGGACAGGGTTACACTGAAGCTTTCTTT.

This clone has more than one count but fewer than ten. The chain has TRBV7-6 and TRBJ2-1; D perhaps matches TRBD2 (6 bases). This CDR3 region has 15 residues. Germline-derived CDR1 and CDR2 are SGHVS and FNYEAQ. Trimming took 3 bases from V and 5 from J, leaving 14 bases between them. The CDR3 DNA reads TGTGCCAGCAGCTTCCGGAGGGAAGGGGACAATGAGCAGTTCTTC. Protein product: CASSFRREGDNEQFF.

The J gene is TRBJ2-7, the V gene TRBV7-6, with 8 bases matching TRBD2. This CDR3 contains 14 residues. The germline CDR1 and CDR2 sequences are SGHVS and FNYEAQ. With V trimmed by 4 bases and J by 1 base, 3 bases remained unmatched. As DNA, the CDR3 is TGTGCCAGCAGCTCCACTAGCGGATCCTACGAGCAGTACTTC. This gives the protein CASSSTSGSYEQYF.